This TCR beta chain stems from a study of T cell clones after liver transplantation. Study-wide background: Subjects received no induction therapy and standard immunosuppression until randomization at 12-24 months post-transplant. Samples came pre-transplant, pre-randomization before withdrawal, and post-randomization after withdrawal ended. General observations from the study: Conclusions were preliminary, with small, heterogeneous patient groups.

Trimming took off 2 bases at V and 6 bases at J, with 10 bases between the two ends. The germline gives CDR1 SEHNR, CDR2 FQNEAQ (reference sequence). The CDR3 has 14 amino acids. With respect to this clone: What it binds is not known.

Generated by immunoSEQ multiplex PCR, the TCRdb table keeps only in-frame clones and is missing some. This table holds tens of thousands of clones, over 60% found once. Sequences were derived from CD4+ T cells from blood, sampled at the 22-month timepoint. The receptor's source is a human patient who received a liver transplant. Some of the T cells might come from the graft donor. The chain uses TRBV7-9 and TRBJ2-2, with a weak D call TRBD1 (5 bases). The chain's CDR3 is CASSLSREAGELFF. The CDR3 DNA reads TGTGCCAGCAGCTTAAGCAGGGAAGCCGGGGAGCTGTTTTTT.